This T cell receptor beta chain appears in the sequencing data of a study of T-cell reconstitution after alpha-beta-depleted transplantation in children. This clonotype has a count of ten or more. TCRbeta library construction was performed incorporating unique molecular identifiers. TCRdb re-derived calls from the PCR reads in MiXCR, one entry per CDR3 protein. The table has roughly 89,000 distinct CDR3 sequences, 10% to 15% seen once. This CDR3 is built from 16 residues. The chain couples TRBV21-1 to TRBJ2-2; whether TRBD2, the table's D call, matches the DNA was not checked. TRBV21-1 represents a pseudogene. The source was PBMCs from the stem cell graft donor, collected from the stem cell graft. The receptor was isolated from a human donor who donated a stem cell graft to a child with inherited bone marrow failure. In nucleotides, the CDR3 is TGTGCCAGCAGCAAATGGGGGAAGGGCCTCACCGGGGAGCTGTTTTTT. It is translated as CASSKWGKGLTGELFF.